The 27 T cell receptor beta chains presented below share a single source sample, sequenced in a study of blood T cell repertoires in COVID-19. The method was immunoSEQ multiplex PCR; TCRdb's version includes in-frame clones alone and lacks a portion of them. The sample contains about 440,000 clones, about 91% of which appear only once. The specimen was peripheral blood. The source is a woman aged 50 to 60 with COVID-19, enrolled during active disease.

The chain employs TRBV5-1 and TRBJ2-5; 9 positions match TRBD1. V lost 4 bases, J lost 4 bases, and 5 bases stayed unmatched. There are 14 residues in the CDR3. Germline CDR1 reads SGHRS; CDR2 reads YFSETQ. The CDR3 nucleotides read TGCGCCAGCAGCGCCTTGACAGGGGGAGAGACCCAGTACTTC. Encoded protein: CASSALTGGETQYF. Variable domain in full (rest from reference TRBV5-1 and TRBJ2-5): KAGVTQTPRYLIKTRGQQVTLSCSPISGHRSVSWYQQTPGQGLQFLFEYFSETQRNKGNFPGRFSGRQFSNSRSEMNVSTLELGDSALYLCASSALTGGETQYFGPGTRLLVL.

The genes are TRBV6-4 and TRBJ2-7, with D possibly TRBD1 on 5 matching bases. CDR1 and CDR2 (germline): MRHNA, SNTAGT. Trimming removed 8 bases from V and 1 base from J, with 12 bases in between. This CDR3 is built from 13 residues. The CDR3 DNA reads TGTGCCAGCTCGAGACAGATTTCCTACGAGCAGTACTTC. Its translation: CASSRQISYEQYF.

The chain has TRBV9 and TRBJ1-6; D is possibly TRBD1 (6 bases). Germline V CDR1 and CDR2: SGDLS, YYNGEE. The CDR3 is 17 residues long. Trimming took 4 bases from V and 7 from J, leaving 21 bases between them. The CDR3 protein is CASSSRPGPQGNSPLHF. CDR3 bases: TGTGCCAGCAGCTCAAGACCGGGACCGCAGGGGAATTCACCCCTCCACTTT.

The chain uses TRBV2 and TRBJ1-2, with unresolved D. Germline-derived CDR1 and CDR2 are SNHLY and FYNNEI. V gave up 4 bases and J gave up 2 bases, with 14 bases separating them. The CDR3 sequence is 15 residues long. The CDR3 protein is CASSVSRISNYGYTF. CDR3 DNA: TGTGCCAGCAGTGTATCCAGAATCTCAAACTATGGCTACACCTTC.

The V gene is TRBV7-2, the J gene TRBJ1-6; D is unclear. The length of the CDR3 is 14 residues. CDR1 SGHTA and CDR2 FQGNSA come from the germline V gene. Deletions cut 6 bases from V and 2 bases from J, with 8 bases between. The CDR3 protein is CASSFTAYNSPLHF. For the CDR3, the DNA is TGTGCCAGCAGTTTTACGGCCTATAATTCACCCCTCCACTTT.

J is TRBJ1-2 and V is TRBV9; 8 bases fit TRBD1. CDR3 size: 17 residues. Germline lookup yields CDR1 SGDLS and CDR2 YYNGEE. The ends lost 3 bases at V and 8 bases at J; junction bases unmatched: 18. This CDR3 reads CASSAGDRWTGSGGYTF. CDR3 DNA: TGTGCCAGCAGCGCCGGGGACAGGTGGACTGGAAGCGGGGGCTACACCTTC.

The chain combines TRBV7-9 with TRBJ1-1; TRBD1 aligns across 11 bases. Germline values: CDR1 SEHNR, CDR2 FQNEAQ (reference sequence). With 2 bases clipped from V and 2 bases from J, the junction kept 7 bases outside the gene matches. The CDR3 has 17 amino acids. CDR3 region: CASSLSRDRGGNTEAFF. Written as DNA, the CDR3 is TGTGCCAGCAGCTTAAGCCGGGACAGGGGGGGTAACACTGAAGCTTTCTTT.

DNA of the CDR3: TGTGCCTGGAGTCCGTTCACTGAAGCTTTCTTT. Its protein product is CAWSPFTEAFF. This chain joins TRBV30 and TRBJ1-1; no reliable D call. The germline V and J ends were trimmed by 2 bases and 4 bases, with 5 bases remaining between them. Looked up from germline, CDR1 is GTSNPN and CDR2 is SVGIG (reference sequence). The CDR3 extends over 11 amino acids.

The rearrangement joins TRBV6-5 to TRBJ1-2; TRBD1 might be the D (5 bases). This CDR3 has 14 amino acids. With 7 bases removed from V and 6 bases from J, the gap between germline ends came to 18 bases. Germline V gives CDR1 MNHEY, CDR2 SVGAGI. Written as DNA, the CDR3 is TGTGCCAGCACCCAAGGAGGGGCGAATGATGGCTACACCTTC. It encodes CASTQGGANDGYTF.

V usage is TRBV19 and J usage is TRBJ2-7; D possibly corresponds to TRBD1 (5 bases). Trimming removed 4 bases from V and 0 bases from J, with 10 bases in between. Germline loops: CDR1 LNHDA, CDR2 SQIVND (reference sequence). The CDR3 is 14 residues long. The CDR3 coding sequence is TGTGCCAGTAGTACAGGGCGTTTCTCCTACGAGCAGTACTTC. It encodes CASSTGRFSYEQYF. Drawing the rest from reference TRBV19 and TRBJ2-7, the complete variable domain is DGGITQSPKYLFRKEGQNVTLSCEQNLNHDAMYWYRQDPGQGLRLIYYSQIVNDFQKGDIAEGYSVSREKKESFPLTVTSAQKNPTAFYLCASSTGRFSYEQYFGPGTRLTVT.

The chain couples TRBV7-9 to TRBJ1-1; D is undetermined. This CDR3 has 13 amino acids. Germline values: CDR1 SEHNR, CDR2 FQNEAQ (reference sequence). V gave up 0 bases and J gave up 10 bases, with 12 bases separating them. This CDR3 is CASSLAPLKPAFF. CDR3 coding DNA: TGTGCCAGCAGCTTAGCGCCCCTCAAGCCAGCTTTCTTT. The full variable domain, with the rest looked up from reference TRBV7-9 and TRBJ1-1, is DTGVSQNPRHKITKRGQNVTFRCDPISEHNRLYWYRQTLGQGPEFLTYFQNEAQLEKSRLLSDRFSAERPKGSFSTLEIQRTEQGDSAMYLCASSLAPLKPAFFGQGTRLTVV.

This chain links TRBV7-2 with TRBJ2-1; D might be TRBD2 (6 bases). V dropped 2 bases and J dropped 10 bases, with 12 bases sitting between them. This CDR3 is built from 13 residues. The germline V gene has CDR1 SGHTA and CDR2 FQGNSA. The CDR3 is CASSLFKAGEQFF. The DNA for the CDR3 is TGTGCCAGCAGCTTATTCAAGGCGGGGGAGCAGTTCTTC.

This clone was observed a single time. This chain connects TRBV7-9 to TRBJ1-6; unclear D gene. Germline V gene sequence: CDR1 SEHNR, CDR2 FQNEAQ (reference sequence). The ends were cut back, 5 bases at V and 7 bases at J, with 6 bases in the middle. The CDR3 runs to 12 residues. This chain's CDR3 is CASSPENSPLHF. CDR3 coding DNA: TGTGCCAGCAGCCCCGAGAATTCACCCCTCCACTTT.

The CDR3 region has the DNA TGTGCCACCTGGGACACCTTTAATGAAAAACTGTTTTTT. It is translated as CATWDTFNEKLFF. This chain links TRBV2 with TRBJ1-4; perhaps TRBD1 as D (6 bases). V dropped 10 bases and J dropped 4 bases, with 13 bases sitting between them. Germline V lookup: CDR1 SNHLY, CDR2 FYNNEI. The CDR3 is 13 residues long.

This CDR3 is CASSYSIGGGTNEQFF. The CDR3 coding sequence is TGTGCCAGCAGTTACTCGATAGGGGGCGGTACCAATGAGCAGTTCTTC. The chain uses TRBV6-5 and TRBJ2-1; TRBD1 matches at 7 bases. J was trimmed by 6 bases and V by 0 bases; bases with no gene match: 8. The CDR3 runs to 16 residues. Germline V gene lookup returns CDR1 MNHEY and CDR2 SVGAGI.

CDR3 in DNA: TGTGCCAGCAGACTCAGCGGCGCAGCCTACGAGCAGTACTTC. It is translated as CASRLSGAAYEQYF. The rearrangement uses TRBV6-5 and TRBJ2-7; a weak D match, TRBD2 (5 bases). Trimming stripped 6 bases from V and 2 bases from J, with 14 bases between. Germline CDR1 and CDR2: MNHEY and SVGAGI. The CDR3 has 14 residues.

The CDR3 reads CASSGANRAAFF. Here the CDR3 DNA reads TGTGCCAGCAGCGGGGCGAACAGGGCTGCTTTCTTT. This sequence joins TRBV6-2 or TRBV6-3 and TRBJ1-1; D might be TRBD1 (6 bases). V was clipped by 6 bases and J by 11 bases, with 16 bases between them. This CDR3 comprises 12 residues. Germline V gene lookup returns CDR1 MNHEY and CDR2 SVGEGT.

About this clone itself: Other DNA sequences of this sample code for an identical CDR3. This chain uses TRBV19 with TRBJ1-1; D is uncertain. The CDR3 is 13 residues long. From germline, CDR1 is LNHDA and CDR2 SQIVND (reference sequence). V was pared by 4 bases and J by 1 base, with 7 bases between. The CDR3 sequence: CASSTTGNTEAFF. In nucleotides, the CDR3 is TGTGCCAGTAGTACGACGGGGAACACTGAAGCTTTCTTT.

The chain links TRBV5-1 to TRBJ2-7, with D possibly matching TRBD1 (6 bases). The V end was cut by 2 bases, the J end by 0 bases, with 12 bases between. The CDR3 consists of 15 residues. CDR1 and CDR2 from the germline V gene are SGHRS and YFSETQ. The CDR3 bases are TGCGCCAGCAGCTTCAGTCTGGACAGCTCCTACGAGCAGTACTTC. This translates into CASSFSLDSSYEQYF.

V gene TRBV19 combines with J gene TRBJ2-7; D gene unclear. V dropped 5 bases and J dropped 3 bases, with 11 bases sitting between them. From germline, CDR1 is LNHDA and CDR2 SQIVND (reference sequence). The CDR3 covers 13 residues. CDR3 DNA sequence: TGTGCCAGTAGTCTCGATAGTAACTACGAGCAGTACTTC. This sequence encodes CASSLDSNYEQYF.

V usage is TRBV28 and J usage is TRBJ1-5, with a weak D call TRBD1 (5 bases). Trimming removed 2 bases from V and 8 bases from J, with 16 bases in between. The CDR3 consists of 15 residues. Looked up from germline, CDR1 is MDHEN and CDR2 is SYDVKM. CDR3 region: CASSLGGLPGEPQHF. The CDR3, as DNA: TGTGCCAGCAGTTTAGGGGGACTCCCGGGAGAGCCCCAGCATTTT.

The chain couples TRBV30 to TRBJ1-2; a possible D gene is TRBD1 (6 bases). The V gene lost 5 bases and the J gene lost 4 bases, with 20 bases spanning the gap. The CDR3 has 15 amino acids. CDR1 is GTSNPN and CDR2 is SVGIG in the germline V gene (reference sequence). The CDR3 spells CAWWVTGTNPYGYTF. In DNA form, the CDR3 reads TGTGCCTGGTGGGTCACAGGGACTAACCCCTATGGCTACACCTTC.

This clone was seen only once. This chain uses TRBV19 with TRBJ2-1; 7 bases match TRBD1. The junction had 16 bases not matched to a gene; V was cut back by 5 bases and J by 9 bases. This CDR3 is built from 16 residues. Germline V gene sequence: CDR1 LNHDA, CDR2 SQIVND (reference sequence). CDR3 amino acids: CASSDWARGSYGEQFF. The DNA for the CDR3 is TGTGCCAGTAGTGACTGGGCCAGGGGGAGCTACGGTGAGCAGTTCTTC. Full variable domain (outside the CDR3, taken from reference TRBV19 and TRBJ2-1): DGGITQSPKYLFRKEGQNVTLSCEQNLNHDAMYWYRQDPGQGLRLIYYSQIVNDFQKGDIAEGYSVSREKKESFPLTVTSAQKNPTAFYLCASSDWARGSYGEQFFGPGTRLTVL.

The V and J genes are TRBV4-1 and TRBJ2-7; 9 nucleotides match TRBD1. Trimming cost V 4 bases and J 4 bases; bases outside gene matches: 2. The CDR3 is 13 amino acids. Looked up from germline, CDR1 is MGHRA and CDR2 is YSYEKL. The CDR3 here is CASSLGTGYEQYF. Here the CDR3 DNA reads TGCGCCAGCAGCCTCGGGACAGGGTACGAGCAGTACTTC.

This chain's CDR3 is CASRIGTASNQPQHF. CDR3 sequence (DNA): TGTGCCAGTAGAATCGGGACAGCCTCCAATCAGCCCCAGCATTTT. V is TRBV19 and J is TRBJ1-5; 7 bases map to TRBD1. V lost 6 bases, J lost 3 bases, and 8 bases stayed unmatched. The CDR3 extends over 15 amino acids. The germline CDR1 and CDR2 sequences are LNHDA and SQIVND (reference sequence).

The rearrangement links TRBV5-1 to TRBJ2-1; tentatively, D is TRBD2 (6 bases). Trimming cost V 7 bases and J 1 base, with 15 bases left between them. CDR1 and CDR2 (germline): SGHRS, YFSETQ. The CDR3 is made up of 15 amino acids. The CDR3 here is CASRRSEGSYNEQFF. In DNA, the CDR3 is TGCGCCAGCCGGAGGTCGGAGGGGTCCTACAATGAGCAGTTCTTC.

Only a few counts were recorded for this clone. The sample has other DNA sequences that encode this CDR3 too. DNA of the CDR3: TGTGCCAGCAGCTTAAGTTCGGGAGATACGCAGTATTTT. Translating it yields CASSLSSGDTQYF. V and J are TRBV11-3 and TRBJ2-3; no reliable D call. The V end was cut by 2 bases, the J end by 5 bases, with 8 bases between. This CDR3 has 13 amino acids. CDR1 SGHNT and CDR2 YENEEA come from the germline V gene.